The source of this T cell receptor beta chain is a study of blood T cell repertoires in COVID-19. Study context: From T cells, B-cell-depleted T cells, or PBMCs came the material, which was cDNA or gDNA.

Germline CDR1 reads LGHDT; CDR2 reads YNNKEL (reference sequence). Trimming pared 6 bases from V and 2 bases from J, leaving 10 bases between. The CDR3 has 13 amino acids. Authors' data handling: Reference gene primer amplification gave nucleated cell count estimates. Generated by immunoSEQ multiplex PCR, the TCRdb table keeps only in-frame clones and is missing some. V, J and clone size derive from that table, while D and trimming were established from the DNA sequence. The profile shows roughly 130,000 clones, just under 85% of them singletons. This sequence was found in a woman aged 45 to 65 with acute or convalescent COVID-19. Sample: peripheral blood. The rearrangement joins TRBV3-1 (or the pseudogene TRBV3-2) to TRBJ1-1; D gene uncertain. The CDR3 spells CASRPTSNTEAFF. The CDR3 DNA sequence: TGTGCCAGCAGGCCGACAAGTAACACTGAAGCTTTCTTT.